The present TCR beta chain was sequenced within a study of cytomegalovirus exposure and HLA in healthy donors. Study outcomes and limitations: For most TCR sequences rarity was the rule, although some public TCRs occurred in many donors. Donor immune exposure was known only as CMV serostatus. The study labeled around 160 TCR beta chains cytomegalovirus-associated.

About this clone itself: The antigen is unknown.

The germline CDR1 and CDR2 sequences are SGHVS and FNYEAQ. The length of the CDR3 is 13 residues. V lost 10 bases to trimming and J lost 2 bases; unmatched junction nucleotides: 5. The PCR was carried out with 60 Vbeta primers and 13 Jbeta primers. TCRdb's table, derived via immunoSEQ multiplex PCR, lists solely in-frame clones and lacks some. The sample shows under 150,000 clones, around three quarters of them seen only once. This chain links TRBV7-6 with TRBJ2-1; the match to TRBD2 covers 7 bases. This clonotype originated in a man aged 18 to 29 in good health and CMV-seronegative. Input material: PBMCs. DNA of the CDR3: TGTGCCACCGCGGGAGAGGCCTACAATGAGCAGTTCTTC. It is translated as CATAGEAYNEQFF. Complete variable domain (other parts from reference TRBV7-6 and TRBJ2-1): GAGVSQSPRYKVTKRGQDVALRCDPISGHVSLYWYRQALGQGPEFLTYFNYEAQQDKSGLPNDRFSAERPEGSISTLTIQRTEQRDSAMYRCATAGEAYNEQFFGPGTRLTVL.